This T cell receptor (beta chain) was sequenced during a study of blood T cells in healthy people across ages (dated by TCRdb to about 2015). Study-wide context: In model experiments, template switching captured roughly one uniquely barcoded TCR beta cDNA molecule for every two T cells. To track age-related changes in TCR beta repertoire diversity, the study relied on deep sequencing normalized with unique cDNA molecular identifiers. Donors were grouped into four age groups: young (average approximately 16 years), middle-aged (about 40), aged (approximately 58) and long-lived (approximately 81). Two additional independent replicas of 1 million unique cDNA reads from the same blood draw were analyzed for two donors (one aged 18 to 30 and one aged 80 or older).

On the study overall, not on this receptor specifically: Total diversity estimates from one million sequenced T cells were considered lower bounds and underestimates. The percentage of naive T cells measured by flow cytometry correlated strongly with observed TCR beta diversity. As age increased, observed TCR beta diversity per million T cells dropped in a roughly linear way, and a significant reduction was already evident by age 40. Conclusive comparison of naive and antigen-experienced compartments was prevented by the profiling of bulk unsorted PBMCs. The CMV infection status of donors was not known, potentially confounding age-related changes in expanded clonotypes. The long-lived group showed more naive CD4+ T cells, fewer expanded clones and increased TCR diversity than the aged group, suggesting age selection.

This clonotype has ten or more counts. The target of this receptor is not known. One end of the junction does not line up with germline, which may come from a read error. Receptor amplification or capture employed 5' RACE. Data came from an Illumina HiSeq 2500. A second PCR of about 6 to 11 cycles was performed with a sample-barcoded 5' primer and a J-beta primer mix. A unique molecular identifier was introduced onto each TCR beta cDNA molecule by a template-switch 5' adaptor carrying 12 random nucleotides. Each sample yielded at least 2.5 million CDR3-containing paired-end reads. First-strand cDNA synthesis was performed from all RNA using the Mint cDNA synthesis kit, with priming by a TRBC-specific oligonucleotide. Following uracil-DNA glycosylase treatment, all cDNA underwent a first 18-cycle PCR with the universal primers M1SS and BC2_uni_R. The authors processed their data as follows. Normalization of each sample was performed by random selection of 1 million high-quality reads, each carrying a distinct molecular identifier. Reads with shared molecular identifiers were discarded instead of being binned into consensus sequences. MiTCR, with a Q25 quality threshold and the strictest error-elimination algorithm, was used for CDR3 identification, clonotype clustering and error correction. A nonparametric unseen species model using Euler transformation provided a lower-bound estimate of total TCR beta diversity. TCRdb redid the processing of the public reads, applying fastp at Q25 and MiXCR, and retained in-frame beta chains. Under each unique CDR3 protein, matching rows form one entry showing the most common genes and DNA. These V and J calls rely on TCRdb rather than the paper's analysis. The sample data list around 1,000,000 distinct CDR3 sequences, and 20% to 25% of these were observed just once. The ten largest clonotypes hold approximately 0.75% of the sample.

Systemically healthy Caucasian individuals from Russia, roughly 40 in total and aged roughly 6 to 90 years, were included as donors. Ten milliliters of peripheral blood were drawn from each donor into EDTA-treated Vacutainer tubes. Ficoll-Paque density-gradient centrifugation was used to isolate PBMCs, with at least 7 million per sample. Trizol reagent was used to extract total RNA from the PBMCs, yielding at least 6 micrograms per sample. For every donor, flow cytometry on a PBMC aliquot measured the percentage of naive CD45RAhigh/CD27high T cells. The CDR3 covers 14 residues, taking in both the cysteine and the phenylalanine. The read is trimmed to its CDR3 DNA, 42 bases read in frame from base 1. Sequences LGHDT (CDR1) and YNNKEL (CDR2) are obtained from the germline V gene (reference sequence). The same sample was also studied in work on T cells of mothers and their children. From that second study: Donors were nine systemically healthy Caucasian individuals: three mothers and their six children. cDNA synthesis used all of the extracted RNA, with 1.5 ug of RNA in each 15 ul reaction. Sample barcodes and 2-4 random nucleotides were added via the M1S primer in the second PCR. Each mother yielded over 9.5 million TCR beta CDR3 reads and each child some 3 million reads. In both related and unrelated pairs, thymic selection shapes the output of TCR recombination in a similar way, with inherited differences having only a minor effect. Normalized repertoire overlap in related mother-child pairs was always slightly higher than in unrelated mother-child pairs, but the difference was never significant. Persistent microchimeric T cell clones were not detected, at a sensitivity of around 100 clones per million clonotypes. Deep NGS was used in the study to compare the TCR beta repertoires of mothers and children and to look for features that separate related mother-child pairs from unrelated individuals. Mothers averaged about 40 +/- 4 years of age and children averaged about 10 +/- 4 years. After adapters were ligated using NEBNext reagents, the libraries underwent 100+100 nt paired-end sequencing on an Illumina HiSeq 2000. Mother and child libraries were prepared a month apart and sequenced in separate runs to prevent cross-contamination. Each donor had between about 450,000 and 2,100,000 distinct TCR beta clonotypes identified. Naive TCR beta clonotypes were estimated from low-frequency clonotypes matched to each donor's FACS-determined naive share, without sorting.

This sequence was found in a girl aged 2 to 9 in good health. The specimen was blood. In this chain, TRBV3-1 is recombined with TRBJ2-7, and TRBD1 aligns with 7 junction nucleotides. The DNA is TGCGCCAGCAGCCGGACAGGTCTCTCCTACGAGCAGTACTTC. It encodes CASSRTGLSYEQYF.